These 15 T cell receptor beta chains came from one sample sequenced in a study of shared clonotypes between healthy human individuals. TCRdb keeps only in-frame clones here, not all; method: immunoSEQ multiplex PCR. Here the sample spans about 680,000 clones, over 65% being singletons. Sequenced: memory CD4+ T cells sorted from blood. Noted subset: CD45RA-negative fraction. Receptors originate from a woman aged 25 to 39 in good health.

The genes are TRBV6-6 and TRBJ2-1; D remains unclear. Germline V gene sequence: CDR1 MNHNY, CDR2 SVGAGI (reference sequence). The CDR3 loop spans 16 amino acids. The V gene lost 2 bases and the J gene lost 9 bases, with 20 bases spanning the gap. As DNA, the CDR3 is TGTGCCAGCAGTTACCCACGAGACCCCCTCCGCGGTGAGCAGTTCTTC. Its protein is CASSYPRDPLRGEQFF.

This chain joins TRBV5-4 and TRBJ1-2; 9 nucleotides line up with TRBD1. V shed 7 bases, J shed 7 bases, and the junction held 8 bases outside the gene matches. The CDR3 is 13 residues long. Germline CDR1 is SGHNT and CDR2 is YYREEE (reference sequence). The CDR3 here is CASCRDRVGGYTF. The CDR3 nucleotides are TGTGCCAGCTGCCGGGACAGGGTCGGTGGCTACACCTTC.

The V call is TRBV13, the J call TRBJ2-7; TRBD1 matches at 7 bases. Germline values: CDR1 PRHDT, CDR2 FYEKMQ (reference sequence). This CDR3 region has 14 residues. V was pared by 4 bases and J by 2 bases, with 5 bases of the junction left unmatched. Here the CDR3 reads CASSWGQGAYEQYF. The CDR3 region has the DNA TGTGCCAGCAGCTGGGGGCAGGGGGCCTACGAGCAGTACTTC.

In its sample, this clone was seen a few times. The DNA for the CDR3 is TGTGCCAGCAGCCTGGAAGGCGGGGGTTGGGATACGCAGTATTTT. This gives the protein CASSLEGGGWDTQYF. The chain employs TRBV4-2 and TRBJ2-3; 7 bases align to TRBD2. The CDR3 loop spans 15 amino acids. J gave up 6 bases and V 4 bases, and 10 bases lay outside the gene matches. Germline CDR1 LGHNA, CDR2 YNFKEQ.

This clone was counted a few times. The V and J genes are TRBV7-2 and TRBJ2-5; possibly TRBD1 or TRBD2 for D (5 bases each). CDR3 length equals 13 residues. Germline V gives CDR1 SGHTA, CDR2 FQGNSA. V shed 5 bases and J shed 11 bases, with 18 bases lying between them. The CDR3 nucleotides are TGTGCCAGCAGCACCCGGGACGGTGGGGAGCAGTACTTC. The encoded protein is CASSTRDGGEQYF.

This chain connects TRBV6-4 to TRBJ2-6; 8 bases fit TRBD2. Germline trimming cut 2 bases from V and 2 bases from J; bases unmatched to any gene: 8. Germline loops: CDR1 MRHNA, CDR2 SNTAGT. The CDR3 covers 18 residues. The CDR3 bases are TGTGCCAGCAGTGACGCGGCGGGAGGCTCCCCTGGGGCCAACGTCCTGACTTTC. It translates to CASSDAAGGSPGANVLTF.

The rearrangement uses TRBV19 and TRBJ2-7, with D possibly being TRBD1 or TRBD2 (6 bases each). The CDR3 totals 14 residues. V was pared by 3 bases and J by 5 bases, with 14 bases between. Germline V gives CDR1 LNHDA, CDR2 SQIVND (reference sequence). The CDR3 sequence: CASSIDGGFDEQYF. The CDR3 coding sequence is TGTGCCAGTAGTATTGACGGGGGCTTCGACGAGCAGTACTTC.

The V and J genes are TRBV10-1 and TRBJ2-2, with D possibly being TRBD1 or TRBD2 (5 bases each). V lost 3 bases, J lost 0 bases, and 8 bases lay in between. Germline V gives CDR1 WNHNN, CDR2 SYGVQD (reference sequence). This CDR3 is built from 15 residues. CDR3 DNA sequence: TGCGCCAGCAGTGACGGGGCCGCGAACACCGGGGAGCTGTTTTTT. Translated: CASSDGAANTGELFF.

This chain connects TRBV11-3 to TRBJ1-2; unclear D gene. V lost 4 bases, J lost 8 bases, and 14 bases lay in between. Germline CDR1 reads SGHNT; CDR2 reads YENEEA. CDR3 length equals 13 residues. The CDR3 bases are TGTGCCAGCAGCTCCGGGCCATCGAGGGGCTACACCTTC. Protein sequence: CASSSGPSRGYTF.

Written as DNA, the CDR3 is TGTGCCAGCAGCGTCCCGACCGGAGCGACCGGGGAGCTGTTTTTT. Translation gives CASSVPTGATGELFF. This chain links TRBV11-2 with TRBJ2-2, with D hard to call. The CDR3 has 15 amino acids. The germline V and J ends were trimmed by 5 bases and 5 bases, with 15 bases remaining between them. Germline lookup yields CDR1 SGHAT and CDR2 FQNNGV.

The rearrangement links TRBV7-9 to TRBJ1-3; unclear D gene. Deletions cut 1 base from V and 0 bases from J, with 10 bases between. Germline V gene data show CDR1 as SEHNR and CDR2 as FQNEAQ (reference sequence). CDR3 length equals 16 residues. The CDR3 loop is CASSLGSPSSGNTIYF. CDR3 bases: TGTGCCAGCAGCTTAGGGTCGCCGTCCTCTGGAAACACCATATATTTT.

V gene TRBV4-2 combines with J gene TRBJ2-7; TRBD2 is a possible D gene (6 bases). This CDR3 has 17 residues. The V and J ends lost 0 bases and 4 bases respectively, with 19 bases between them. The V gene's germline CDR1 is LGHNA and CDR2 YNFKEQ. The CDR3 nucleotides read TGTGCCAGCAGCCAAGACTCGACGGGAGTGGCTGTTTACGAGCAGTACTTC. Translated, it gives CASSQDSTGVAVYEQYF.

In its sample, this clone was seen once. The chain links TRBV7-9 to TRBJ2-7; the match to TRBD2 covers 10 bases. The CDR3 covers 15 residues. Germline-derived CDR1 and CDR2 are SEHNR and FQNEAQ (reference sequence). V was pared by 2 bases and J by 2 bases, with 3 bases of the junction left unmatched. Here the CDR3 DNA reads TGTGCCAGCAGCTTAACAGCGGGAGGGCCCTACGAGCAGTACTTC. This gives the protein CASSLTAGGPYEQYF.

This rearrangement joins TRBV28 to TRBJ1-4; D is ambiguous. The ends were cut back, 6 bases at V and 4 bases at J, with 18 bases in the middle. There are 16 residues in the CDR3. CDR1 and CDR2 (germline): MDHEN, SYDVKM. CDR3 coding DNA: TGTGCCAGCAGCCCCAGAGGTAGACTGGATAATGAAAAACTGTTTTTT. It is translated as CASSPRGRLDNEKLFF.

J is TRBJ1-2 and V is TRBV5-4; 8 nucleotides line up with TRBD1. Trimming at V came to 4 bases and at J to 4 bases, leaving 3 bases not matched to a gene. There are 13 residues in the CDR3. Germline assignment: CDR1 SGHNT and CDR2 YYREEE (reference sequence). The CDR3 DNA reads TGTGCCAGCAGCCAGGACAGGGTCTATGGCTACACCTTC. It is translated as CASSQDRVYGYTF.